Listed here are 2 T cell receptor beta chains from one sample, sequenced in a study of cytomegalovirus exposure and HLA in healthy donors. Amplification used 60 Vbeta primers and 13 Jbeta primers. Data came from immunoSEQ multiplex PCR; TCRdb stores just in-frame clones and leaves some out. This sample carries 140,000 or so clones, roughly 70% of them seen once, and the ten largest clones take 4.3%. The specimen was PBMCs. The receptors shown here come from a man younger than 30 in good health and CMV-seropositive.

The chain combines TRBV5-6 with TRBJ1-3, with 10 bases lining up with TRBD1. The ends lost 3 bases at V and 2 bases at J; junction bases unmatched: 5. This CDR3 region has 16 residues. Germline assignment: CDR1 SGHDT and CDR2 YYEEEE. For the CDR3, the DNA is TGTGCCAGCAGCTCAGCCGGGACAGGGGCTGGAAACACCATATATTTT. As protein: CASSSAGTGAGNTIYF.

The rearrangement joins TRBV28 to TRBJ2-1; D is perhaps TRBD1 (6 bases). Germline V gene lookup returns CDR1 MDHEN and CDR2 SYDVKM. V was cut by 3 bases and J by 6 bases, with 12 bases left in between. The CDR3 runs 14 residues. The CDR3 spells CASSFPSGVNEQFF. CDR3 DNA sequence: TGTGCCAGCAGTTTCCCATCAGGGGTCAATGAGCAGTTCTTC.